One sample yielded the 9 T cell receptor beta chains listed below, sequenced in a study of T cell responses to AZD1222 COVID-19 vaccine. The data were produced by immunoSEQ multiplex PCR, yet TCRdb's version contains in-frame clones alone and is incomplete. This sample yields about 150,000 clones, of which around 90% are seen a single time; around 2.9% belongs to the top ten. Sample: peripheral blood, taken 28 days after the second AZD1222 dose. These receptors all stem from an adult who received the AZD1222 COVID-19 vaccine.

V usage is TRBV24-1 and J usage is TRBJ1-1, with D uncertain. The germline CDR1 and CDR2 sequences are KGHDR and SFDVKD. The length of the CDR3 is 14 residues. The V end was cut by 4 bases, the J end by 6 bases, with 14 bases between. The CDR3 loop reads CATSENGRVAEAFF. The CDR3, as DNA: TGTGCCACCAGTGAGAATGGGCGGGTGGCTGAAGCTTTCTTT.

The chain combines TRBV7-9 with TRBJ2-1; D gene unclear. The CDR3 is 17 amino acids. Per germline, CDR1 SEHNR and CDR2 FQNEAQ (reference sequence). The ends were cut back, 5 bases at V and 3 bases at J, with 20 bases in the middle. The CDR3 reads CASSADAYPHFYNEQFF. Written as DNA, the CDR3 is TGTGCCAGCAGCGCCGACGCCTACCCCCACTTCTACAATGAGCAGTTCTTC.

V and J are TRBV6-5 and TRBJ2-7; tentative D call: TRBD2 (6 bases). V lost 8 bases, J lost 2 bases, and 10 bases lay in between. CDR1 MNHEY and CDR2 SVGAGI come from the germline V gene. This CDR3 is built from 12 residues. The CDR3 loop reads CASRRGAYEQYF. CDR3 nucleotide sequence: TGTGCCAGCCGGCGCGGGGCCTACGAGCAGTACTTC.

This chain connects TRBV20-1 to TRBJ2-3; 9 nucleotides match TRBD2. This CDR3 is 15 amino acids long. Germline V gene data show CDR1 as DFQATT and CDR2 as SNEGSKA (reference sequence). Trimming at V came to 3 bases and at J to 2 bases, leaving 6 bases not matched to a gene. The CDR3, as DNA: TGCAGTGCTAGTAGAGCGGGAGGCGACACAGATACGCAGTATTTT. It is translated as CSASRAGGDTDTQYF.

The chain combines TRBV18 with TRBJ2-2, with TRBD1 identical over 10 bases. Germline loops: CDR1 KGHSH, CDR2 LQKENI. V dropped 1 base and J dropped 1; count of bases not matched to a gene: 9. The CDR3 is 19 residues long. The CDR3 sequence is CASSPRTGGSYGNTGELFF. In DNA form, the CDR3 reads TGTGCCAGCTCACCACGGACAGGGGGTTCGTATGGGAACACCGGGGAGCTGTTTTTT.

Comment on this clone: Other DNA variants within this sample encode the same CDR3. The chain couples TRBV27 to TRBJ2-7, with a tentative D call TRBD1 (7 bases). From germline, CDR1 is MNHEY and CDR2 SMNVEV (reference sequence). V lost 3 bases and J 6 bases, leaving 12 bases between the germline ends. There are 13 residues in the CDR3. The CDR3 DNA reads TGTGCCAGCAGTTTCCCAGGGGGGTTCGAGCAGTACTTC. It specifies CASSFPGGFEQYF.

The V call is TRBV14, the J call TRBJ2-1; D is undetermined. The CDR3 sequence is 16 residues long. The ends were cut back, 2 bases at V and 2 bases at J, with 13 bases in the middle. CDR1 is SGHDN and CDR2 is FVKESK in the germline V gene. The CDR3 reads CASSQQLPMAYNEQFF. The CDR3 coding sequence is TGTGCCAGCAGCCAACAACTACCGATGGCCTACAATGAGCAGTTCTTC.

The rearrangement joins TRBV24-1 to TRBJ2-1; D may be TRBD1 or TRBD2 (5 bases each). Germline CDR1 reads KGHDR; CDR2 reads SFDVKD. The CDR3 extends over 17 amino acids. V dropped 2 bases and J dropped 0 bases, with 13 bases sitting between them. The CDR3 is CATSDSGTTSSYNEQFF. The CDR3 coding sequence is TGTGCCACCAGTGATTCAGGGACCACGAGCTCCTACAATGAGCAGTTCTTC.

The chain has TRBV9 and TRBJ1-2; D might be TRBD1 (6 bases). The germline gives CDR1 SGDLS, CDR2 YYNGEE. The CDR3 sequence is 14 residues long. The germline V and J ends were trimmed by 3 bases and 8 bases, with 17 bases remaining between them. This chain's CDR3 is CASSALTGPGGYTF. DNA of the CDR3: TGTGCCAGCAGCGCCCTAACAGGGCCCGGCGGCTACACCTTC.